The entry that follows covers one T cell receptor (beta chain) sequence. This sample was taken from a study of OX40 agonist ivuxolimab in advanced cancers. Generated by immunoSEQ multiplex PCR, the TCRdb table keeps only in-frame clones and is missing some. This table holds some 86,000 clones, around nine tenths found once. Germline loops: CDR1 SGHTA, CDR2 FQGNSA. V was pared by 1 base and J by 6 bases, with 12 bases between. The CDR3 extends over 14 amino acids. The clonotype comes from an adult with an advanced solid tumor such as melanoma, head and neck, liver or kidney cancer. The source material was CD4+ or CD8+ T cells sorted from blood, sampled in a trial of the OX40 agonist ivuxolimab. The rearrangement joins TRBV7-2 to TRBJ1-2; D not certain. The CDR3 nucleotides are TGTGCCAGCAGCTTAGTGAGGGCCCGCGATGGCTACACCTTC. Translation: CASSLVRARDGYTF.